The clone carrying this T cell receptor (beta chain) was detected only once. Its antigen is as yet unknown. Generated by immunoSEQ multiplex PCR, the TCRdb table keeps only in-frame clones and is missing some. Of 70,000 to 100,000 clones in the sample, 91% are singletons; the top ten hold roughly 0.56%. The sample is drawn from a study of a mutant IDH1 vaccine in newly diagnosed glioma. Study-level background: Vaccination of patients was performed eight times, in weeks 1, 3, 5, 7, 11, 15, 19 and 23. Mean patient age was about 44 years; roughly 62% were male and approximately 38% female.

The sample's time point: week 5, during vaccination. All doses held 300 ug of mutant IDH1 20-mer peptide, with topical imiquimod. The CDR3 is 14 amino acids. Trimming shortened V by 1 base and J by 10 bases, and 13 bases separated the two germline ends. The germline V gene encodes CDR1 SEHNR and CDR2 FQNEAQ (reference sequence). Sequenced material: PBMCs, taken from a glioma patient whose treatment included an IDH1 peptide vaccine. The rearrangement uses TRBV7-9 and TRBJ1-4; D uncertain. The receptor's source is a woman aged 45 to 65 with glioma. The CDR3 reads CASSLESRARKLFF. The CDR3 DNA follows: TGTGCCAGCAGCTTAGAAAGTAGGGCTCGAAAACTGTTTTTT.